These 24 T cell receptor beta chains came from one sample sequenced in a study of blood T cell repertoires in COVID-19. TCRdb's table, derived via immunoSEQ multiplex PCR, lists solely in-frame clones and lacks some. In the table there are around 230,000 clones, 75% to 90% of which are singletons. What was sequenced was peripheral blood. The receptors were gathered from a woman aged 70 to 79 with active or convalescent COVID-19.

The chain is built from TRBV5-4 and TRBJ1-1; 7 bases are shared with TRBD1. The CDR3 has 15 amino acids. Germline V gives CDR1 SGHNT, CDR2 YYREEE (reference sequence). The junction had 6 bases not matched to a gene; V was cut back by 2 bases and J by 2 bases. The CDR3 loop is CASSLGGNRNTEAFF. DNA of the CDR3: TGTGCCAGCAGCTTAGGGGGCAACCGAAACACTGAAGCTTTCTTT.

CDR3 in amino acids: CASRSSGPAISYEQYF. CDR3 sequence (DNA): TGTGCCAGCAGATCTAGCGGGCCCGCCATATCCTACGAGCAGTACTTC. The rearrangement links TRBV21-1 to TRBJ2-7; the D segment call TRBD2 is taken from the table without a DNA check. TRBV21-1 is a listed pseudogene. This CDR3 has 16 residues.

This chain uses TRBV2 with TRBJ1-4; TRBD1 matches at 9 bases. CDR3 length: 14 amino acids. Trimming removed 7 bases from V and 5 bases from J; junction bases left unmatched: 5. Germline CDR1 SNHLY, CDR2 FYNNEI. The CDR3 is CASMTGTGNEKLFF. Here the CDR3 DNA reads TGTGCCAGCATGACCGGGACAGGGAATGAAAAACTGTTTTTT.

The rearrangement uses TRBV9 and TRBJ2-1, with TRBD1 as a possible D gene (5 bases). The V and J ends lost 0 bases and 4 bases respectively, with 11 bases between them. This CDR3 comprises 15 residues. Germline V lookup: CDR1 SGDLS, CDR2 YYNGEE. The CDR3 coding sequence is TGTGCCAGCAGCGTAGGAAATGGGGCGTACAATGAGCAGTTCTTC. Amino acid sequence: CASSVGNGAYNEQFF.

The chain has TRBV4-1 and TRBJ1-2; 7 bases are a match to TRBD1. Germline V CDR1 and CDR2: MGHRA, YSYEKL. V lost 3 bases and J lost 5; bases outside the gene matches: 6. CDR3 length: 14 amino acids. This chain's CDR3 is CASSQETGFYGYTF. CDR3 bases: TGCGCCAGCAGCCAGGAGACAGGGTTTTATGGCTACACCTTC.

The chain couples TRBV7-6 to TRBJ1-1; 12 bases map to TRBD1. CDR1 and CDR2 (germline): SGHVS, FNYEAQ. V trimming: 5 bases; J trimming: 5 bases; junction bases outside the gene matches: 6. The CDR3 contains 15 residues. Written as DNA, the CDR3 is TGTGCCAGCAGCCCGGGACAGGGGGCAAGGACTGAAGCTTTCTTT. Translated: CASSPGQGARTEAFF.

As to this clone: This sample also contains other DNA sequences that code for the same CDR3. This chain joins TRBV9 and TRBJ2-5, with TRBD2 as a possible D gene (5 bases). CDR1 is SGDLS and CDR2 is YYNGEE in the germline V gene. There are 13 residues in the CDR3. Deletions cut 0 bases from V and 4 bases from J, with 7 bases between. In DNA form, the CDR3 reads TGTGCCAGCAGCGTAGCCGGAGGAGAGACCCAGTACTTC. It encodes CASSVAGGETQYF. The full variable domain, rest sourced from reference TRBV9 and TRBJ2-5, is DSGVTQTPKHLITATGQRVTLRCSPRSGDLSVYWYQQSLDQGLQFLIQYYNGEERAKGNILERFSAQQFPDLHSELNLSSLELGDSALYFCASSVAGGETQYFGPGTRLLVL.

This chain connects TRBV5-4 to TRBJ1-4, with D unclear. The CDR3 length is 16 residues. Trimming removed 1 base at V and 8 bases at J, with 18 bases between. Germline-derived CDR1 and CDR2 are SGHNT and YYREEE (reference sequence). CDR3 region: CASSLNPTGIEEKLFF. CDR3 DNA sequence: TGTGCCAGCAGCTTGAACCCTACGGGAATTGAAGAAAAACTGTTTTTT. The full variable domain, with the rest looked up from reference TRBV5-4 and TRBJ1-4, is ETGVTQSPTHLIKTRGQQVTLRCSSQSGHNTVSWYQQALGQGPQFIFQYYREEENGRGNFPPRFSGLQFPNYSSELNVNALELDDSALYLCASSLNPTGIEEKLFFGSGTQLSVL.

This clone was picked up one time. V and J are TRBV25-1 and TRBJ2-2; 9 nucleotides line up with TRBD2. Per the germline V gene, CDR1 is MGHDK and CDR2 is SYGVNS. V lost 3 bases and J lost 1; bases outside the gene matches: 0. CDR3 size: 15 residues. CDR3 nucleotide sequence: TGTGCCAGCAGTGAGACTAGCGGGAACACCGGGGAGCTGTTTTTT. Protein sequence: CASSETSGNTGELFF.

V and J are TRBV30 and TRBJ2-7, with TRBD1 identical over 7 bases. The CDR3 consists of 13 residues. The ends lost 3 bases at V and 8 bases at J; junction bases unmatched: 10. Germline-derived CDR1 and CDR2 are GTSNPN and SVGIG (reference sequence). CDR3 sequence: CAWRTGRSRKQYF. As DNA, the CDR3 is TGTGCCTGGAGGACAGGGCGGTCGAGGAAGCAGTACTTC.

This clone was found many times. The chain employs TRBV7-8 and TRBJ2-7; 10 nucleotides line up with TRBD2. Germline V gene data show CDR1 as SGHVS and CDR2 as FQNEAQ. With V trimmed by 5 bases and J by 1 base, 14 bases remained unmatched. The CDR3 consists of 18 residues. The CDR3 coding sequence is TGTGCCAGCAGCCCCAGGACTAGCGGTTCAGGCCGTTCCTACGAGCAGTACTTC. Protein product: CASSPRTSGSGRSYEQYF.

The chain links TRBV9 to TRBJ1-6; the match to TRBD1 covers 8 bases. Germline CDR1 and CDR2: SGDLS and YYNGEE. The CDR3 has 15 amino acids. Trimming cost V 4 bases and J 7 bases; bases outside gene matches: 7. The DNA for the CDR3 is TGTGCCAGCAGCCAAGGACAGGGAGGGAATTCACCCCTCCACTTT. The encoded protein is CASSQGQGGNSPLHF.

The V call is TRBV5-4, the J call TRBJ2-5; weak D call: TRBD1 (5 bases). CDR3 length: 14 residues. The V end lost 2 bases, the J end lost 4 bases, and 12 bases lay between the germline ends. Germline V gives CDR1 SGHNT, CDR2 YYREEE (reference sequence). The CDR3 DNA is TGTGCCAGCAGCTTTGACACCCAGGGAGAGACCCAGTACTTC. Amino acid sequence: CASSFDTQGETQYF.

The rearrangement links TRBV5-1 to TRBJ1-6; 9 bases align to TRBD1. V lost 2 bases to trimming and J lost 7 bases; unmatched junction nucleotides: 7. Germline V gene lookup returns CDR1 SGHRS and CDR2 YFSETQ. The CDR3 extends over 16 amino acids. CDR3 DNA sequence: TGCGCCAGCAGCTTACAGGGGGCAAGGTGGAATTCACCCCTCCACTTT. The encoded protein is CASSLQGARWNSPLHF.

The gene calls are TRBV15 and TRBJ2-3; a weak D match, TRBD1 (5 bases). This CDR3 is built from 16 residues. Looked up from germline, CDR1 is LNHNV and CDR2 is YYDKDF (reference sequence). Trimming pared 3 bases from V and 2 bases from J, leaving 15 bases between. Here the CDR3 reads CATSRTPGQFTDTQYF. CDR3 nucleotides: TGTGCCACCAGCAGGACCCCTGGACAATTCACAGATACGCAGTATTTT.

The chain couples TRBV5-6 to TRBJ2-5, with D possibly TRBD2 on 6 matching bases. Germline CDR1 and CDR2: SGHDT and YYEEEE. The ends were cut back, 3 bases at V and 1 base at J, with 10 bases in the middle. The CDR3 is 14 amino acids. The CDR3, as DNA: TGTGCCAGCAGCTCTTATAGCGGCCAAGAGACCCAGTACTTC. Translated, it gives CASSSYSGQETQYF.

This chain joins TRBV7-9 and TRBJ1-5; D is uncertain. Germline assignment: CDR1 SEHNR and CDR2 FQNEAQ (reference sequence). The CDR3 is made up of 16 amino acids. Trimming pared 1 base from V and 3 bases from J, leaving 13 bases between. CDR3 sequence (DNA): TGTGCCAGCAGCTTAGAACCGCGGGTTAACAATCAGCCCCAGCATTTT. Protein product: CASSLEPRVNNQPQHF.

The CDR3 nucleotides are TGCGCCAGCAGCTCCTCTCTAGCGACTTTTGCGGATACGCAGTATTTT. Its protein product is CASSSSLATFADTQYF. The genes are TRBV5-1 and TRBJ2-3, with D perhaps matching TRBD2 (6 bases). Germline V gene sequence: CDR1 SGHRS, CDR2 YFSETQ. The CDR3 extends over 16 amino acids. The ends were cut back, 3 bases at V and 6 bases at J, with 20 bases in the middle.

V is TRBV5-4 and J is TRBJ2-4; a possible D gene is TRBD2 (6 bases). The CDR3 runs 13 residues. Germline CDR1 SGHNT, CDR2 YYREEE (reference sequence). The germline V and J ends were trimmed by 0 bases and 6 bases, with 7 bases remaining between them. The CDR3 DNA sequence: TGTGCCAGCAGCTTGGGGGGAGGAAACATTCAGTACTTC. It translates to CASSLGGGNIQYF.

This clone was seen a few times. The chain has TRBV5-1 and TRBJ1-5; 8 nucleotides match TRBD1. Trimming removed 3 bases from V and 5 bases from J; junction bases left unmatched: 19. Germline V gene lookup returns CDR1 SGHRS and CDR2 YFSETQ. The CDR3 covers 19 residues. CDR3 loop: CASSSKLDRELGGDQPQHF. In DNA form, the CDR3 reads TGCGCCAGCAGCTCAAAATTGGACAGGGAGTTAGGTGGGGATCAGCCCCAGCATTTT.

The V and J genes are TRBV5-1 and TRBJ1-3, with 10 nucleotides matching TRBD1. In germline, CDR1 is SGHRS, CDR2 YFSETQ. This CDR3 comprises 16 residues. Trimming took 3 bases from V and 3 from J; bases not matched to a gene: 6. In nucleotides, the CDR3 is TGCGCCAGCAGCTCAATGACAGGGGGCTTTGGAAACACCATATATTTT. Protein sequence: CASSSMTGGFGNTIYF.

The chain couples TRBV19 to TRBJ2-3; 9 positions match TRBD1. CDR3 length equals 14 residues. The V gene end was trimmed by 3 bases and the J gene end by 3 bases; junction bases not matched to a gene: 1. CDR1 and CDR2 from the germline V gene are LNHDA and SQIVND (reference sequence). In nucleotides, the CDR3 is TGTGCCAGTAGTATGGACAGGGGTACAGATACGCAGTATTTT. Amino acids: CASSMDRGTDTQYF.

This chain connects TRBV5-1 to TRBJ2-3; TRBD1 aligns across 7 bases. Germline loops: CDR1 SGHRS, CDR2 YFSETQ. V was pared by 0 bases and J by 4 bases, with 14 bases of the junction left unmatched. This CDR3 spans 18 amino acids. In nucleotides, the CDR3 is TGCGCCAGCAGCTTGGAGGGGTTGGCGAGGGGGCCCTCAGATACGCAGTATTTT. It encodes CASSLEGLARGPSDTQYF.

CDR3 DNA sequence: TGTGCCAGCAGTGGGGGGGTCCGTTCCTACGAGCAGTACTTC. Translated: CASSGGVRSYEQYF. The J gene is TRBJ2-7, the V gene TRBV25-1; a weak D match, TRBD2 (6 bases). V was cut by 4 bases and J by 1 base, with 11 bases left in between. From germline, CDR1 is MGHDK and CDR2 SYGVNS. This CDR3 has 14 amino acids.